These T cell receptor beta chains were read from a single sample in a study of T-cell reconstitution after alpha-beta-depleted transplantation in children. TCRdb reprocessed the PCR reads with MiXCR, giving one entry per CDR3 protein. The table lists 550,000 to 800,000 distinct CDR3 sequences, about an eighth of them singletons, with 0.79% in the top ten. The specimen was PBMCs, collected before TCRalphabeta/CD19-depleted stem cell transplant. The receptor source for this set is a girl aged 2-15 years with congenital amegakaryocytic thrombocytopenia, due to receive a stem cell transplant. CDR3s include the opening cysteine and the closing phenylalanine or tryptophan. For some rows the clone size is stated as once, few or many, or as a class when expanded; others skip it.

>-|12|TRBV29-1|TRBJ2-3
CSVESGGDTQYF
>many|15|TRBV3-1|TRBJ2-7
CASSQDRWTTYEQYF
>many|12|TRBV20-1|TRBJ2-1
CSANSGVAEQFF
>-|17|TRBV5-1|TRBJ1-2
CASSPGGGRGQFSSYTF
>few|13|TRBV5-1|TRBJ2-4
CASSLEQKNIQYF
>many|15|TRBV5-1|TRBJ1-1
CASSLGRPGNTEAFF
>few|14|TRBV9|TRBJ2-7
CASSASHGSYEQYF
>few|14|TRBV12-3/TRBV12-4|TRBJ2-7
CASSKPRTRYEQYF
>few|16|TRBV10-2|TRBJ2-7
CASSESTSGATYEQYF
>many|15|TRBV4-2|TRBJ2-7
CASSQGLADPYEQYF
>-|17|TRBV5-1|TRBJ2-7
CASSLSTRDVYSYEPYF
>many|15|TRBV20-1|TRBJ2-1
CSARMRRLSYNEQFF
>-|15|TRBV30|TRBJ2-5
CAWSVQSGPQETQYF
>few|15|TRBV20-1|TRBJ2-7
CSASPLAISSYEQYF
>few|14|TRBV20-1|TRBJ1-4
CSADSLWGREKLFF
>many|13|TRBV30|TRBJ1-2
CAWKGTDRYGYTF
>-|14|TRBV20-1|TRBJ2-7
CSASRTGSPYEQYF
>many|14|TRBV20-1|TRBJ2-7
CSARAFGNTYEQYF
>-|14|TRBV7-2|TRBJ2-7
CASSRLAGAQEQYF
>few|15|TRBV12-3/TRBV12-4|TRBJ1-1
CASSDGPRGRTEAFF
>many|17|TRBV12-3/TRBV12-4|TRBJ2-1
CASSPDRDPSFFDEQFF
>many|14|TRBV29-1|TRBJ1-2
CSVEDRGGPGGYTF
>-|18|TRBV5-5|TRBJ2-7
CASSLAPPWGRMSYEQYF
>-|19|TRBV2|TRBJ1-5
CASSEAGQGVILSNQPQHF
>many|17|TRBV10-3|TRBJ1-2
CAISESGLRDRHYGYTF
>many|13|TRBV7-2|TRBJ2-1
CASSSDPYNEQFF
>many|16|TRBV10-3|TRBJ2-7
CAISEWGRTSSYEQYF
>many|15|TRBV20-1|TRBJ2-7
CSARNQLAGVREQYF
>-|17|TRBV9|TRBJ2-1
CASSDSRETSSYNEQFF
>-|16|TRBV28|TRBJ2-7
CASSLRGGGPRWEQYF
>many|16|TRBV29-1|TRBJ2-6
CSVEDQQGTGANVLTF
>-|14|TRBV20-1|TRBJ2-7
CSAPRDSGIYEQYF